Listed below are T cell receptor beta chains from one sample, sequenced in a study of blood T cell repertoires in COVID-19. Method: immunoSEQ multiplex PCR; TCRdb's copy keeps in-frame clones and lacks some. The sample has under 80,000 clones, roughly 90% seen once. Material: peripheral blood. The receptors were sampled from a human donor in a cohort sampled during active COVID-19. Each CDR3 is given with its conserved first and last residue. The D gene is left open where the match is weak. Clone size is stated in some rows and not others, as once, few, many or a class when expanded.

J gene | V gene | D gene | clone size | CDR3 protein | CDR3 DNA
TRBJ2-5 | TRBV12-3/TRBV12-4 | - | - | CASSYRDQETQYF | TGTGCCAGCAGCTACCGGGATCAAGAGACCCAGTACTTC
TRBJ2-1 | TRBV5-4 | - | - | CASSQLLASAYNEQFF | TGTGCCAGCAGCCAGCTGTTGGCTAGCGCATACAATGAGCAGTTCTTC
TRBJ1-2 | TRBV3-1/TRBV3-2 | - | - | CASSDGTYGYTF | TGTGCCAGCAGTGACGGGACTTATGGCTACACCTTC
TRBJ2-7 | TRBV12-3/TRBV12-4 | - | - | CASSLTDEQYF | TGTGCCAGCAGTTTAACGGACGAGCAGTACTTC
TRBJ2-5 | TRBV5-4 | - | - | CASSLISGGRETQYF | TGTGCCAGCAGCTTGATTTCAGGGGGGAGGGAGACCCAGTACTTC
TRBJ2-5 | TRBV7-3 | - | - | CASSLLNQPGETQYF | TGTGCCAGCAGCTTACTGAACCAACCCGGGGAGACCCAGTACTTC
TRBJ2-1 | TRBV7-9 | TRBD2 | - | CASSINSRTRREQFF | TGTGCCAGCAGCATCAACTCCCGGACTAGACGGGAGCAGTTCTTC
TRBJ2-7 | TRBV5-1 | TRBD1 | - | CASSRQGDSQGSYEQYF | TGCGCCAGCAGCCGACAGGGGGACTCCCAAGGGAGTTACGAGCAGTACTTC
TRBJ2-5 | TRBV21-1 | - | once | CASSKGGEIRQETQYF | TGTGCCAGCAGCAAAGGGGGCGAGATAAGACAAGAGACCCAGTACTTC
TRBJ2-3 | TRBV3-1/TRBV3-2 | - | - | CASSRVSQIGVADTQYF | TGTGCCAGCAGCCGAGTAAGCCAAATAGGGGTTGCAGATACGCAGTATTTT
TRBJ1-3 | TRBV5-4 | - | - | CASSFGGLTGNTIYF | TGTGCCAGCAGCTTCGGGGGGCTCACTGGAAACACCATATATTTT
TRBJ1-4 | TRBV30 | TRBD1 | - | CAWSLNRGEKLFF | TGTGCCTGGAGCCTGAACAGGGGTGAAAAACTGTTTTTT
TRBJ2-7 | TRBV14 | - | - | CASSHLGGREQYF | TGTGCCAGCAGCCATTTAGGGGGTCGCGAGCAGTACTTC
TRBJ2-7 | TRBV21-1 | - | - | CASSMTKTGVLGGRYEQYF | TGTGCCAGCAGCATGACTAAGACAGGGGTTTTAGGGGGCCGATACGAGCAGTACTTC
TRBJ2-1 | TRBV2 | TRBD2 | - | CASSIRLAGGDEQFF | TGTGCCAGCAGTATCCGACTAGCGGGAGGAGATGAGCAGTTCTTC
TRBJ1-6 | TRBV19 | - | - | CPGSPLHF | TGCCCAGGATCACCCCTCCACTTT
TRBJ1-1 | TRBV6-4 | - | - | CASHPLGSTEAFF | TGTGCCAGCCACCCTTTGGGGAGCACTGAAGCTTTCTTT
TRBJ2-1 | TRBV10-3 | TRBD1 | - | CAISESIRGHEQFF | TGTGCCATCAGTGAGTCAATTAGGGGGCATGAGCAGTTCTTC